This T cell receptor beta chain is drawn from a study of blood T cells in healthy people across ages. The wider study: Capturing about one barcoded beta molecule per two T cells was achieved by template switching.

Together with a sample-barcoded 5' primer, a J-beta primer mix was included in a second PCR lasting about 6 to 11 cycles. TCRdb passed the 5' RACE reads through MiXCR, listing each CDR3 protein once. The table has about 540,000 distinct CDR3 sequences, about 25% seen once. CDR1 MNHNS and CDR2 SASEGT come from the germline V gene. The CDR3 contains 17 residues. V lost 7 bases to trimming and J lost 2 bases; unmatched junction nucleotides: 16. These same records also appear under a second study, on T cells of mothers and their children.

The chain combines TRBV6-1 with TRBJ1-1; TRBD1 matches 7 bases. The TCR comes from a boy aged 5-17 years in good health. Material: blood. CDR3 residues: CASILFFRQGENTEAFF. The CDR3, as DNA: TGTGCCAGCATCCTATTTTTCCGGCAGGGGGAAAACACTGAAGCTTTCTTT.